The 29 T cell receptor beta chains in this list originate from one sample, sequenced in a study of OX40 agonist ivuxolimab in advanced cancers. Measured with immunoSEQ multiplex PCR; TCRdb has only the in-frame clones, and not every one. The data show more than 60,000 clones, nearly 90% seen once. This material consisted of CD4+ or CD8+ T cells sorted from blood, taken in a trial of the OX40 agonist ivuxolimab. The receptors were sampled from an adult with an advanced solid tumor such as melanoma, head and neck, liver or kidney cancer.

The chain recombines TRBV28 with TRBJ1-2; D gene ambiguous. Germline assignment: CDR1 MDHEN and CDR2 SYDVKM. This CDR3 is 13 amino acids long. V shed 0 bases and J shed 8 bases, with 10 bases lying between them. This CDR3 is CASSLWGVQGYTF. For the CDR3, the DNA is TGTGCCAGCAGTTTATGGGGTGTACAAGGCTACACCTTC.

The chain uses TRBV7-8 and TRBJ2-3; possible D gene TRBD2, 6 bases. The CDR3 has 13 residues. V was trimmed by 1 base and J by 4 bases, leaving 6 bases between them. CDR1 and CDR2 (germline): SGHVS, FQNEAQ. CDR3 bases: TGTGCCAGCAGCTTAGAGCGGGCAGATACGCAGTATTTT. Translated: CASSLERADTQYF.

This clone was recorded once. V is TRBV11-3 and J is TRBJ2-7; D is undetermined. The CDR3 is 13 amino acids. Germline values: CDR1 SGHNT, CDR2 YENEEA. V gave up 5 bases and J gave up 4 bases, with 12 bases separating them. CDR3 protein: CASSHPGWYEQYF. The CDR3, as DNA: TGTGCCAGCAGCCACCCTGGTTGGTACGAGCAGTACTTC.

This clone was detected only once. The chain recombines TRBV4-1 with TRBJ2-1, with 8 positions matching TRBD2. Unmatched junction bases numbered 7, after V lost 0 bases and J lost 3 bases. CDR3 size: 17 residues. Germline CDR1 MGHRA, CDR2 YSYEKL. The CDR3 DNA follows: TGCGCCAGCAGCCAAGAAGCGGCAGCGGGAGACTACAATGAGCAGTTCTTC. Protein product: CASSQEAAAGDYNEQFF.

This clone was seen just once. V usage is TRBV18 and J usage is TRBJ2-7; D may be TRBD1 or TRBD2 (6 bases each). Trimming removed 6 bases at V and 6 bases at J, with 12 bases between. Per germline, CDR1 KGHSH and CDR2 LQKENI. The CDR3 spans 12 residues. The CDR3 DNA reads as TGTGCCAGCTCCCGCGAGGGGGGCGAGCAGTACTTC. It translates to CASSREGGEQYF.

J is TRBJ1-5 and V is TRBV7-2, with D possibly matching TRBD1 (5 bases). Germline assignment: CDR1 SGHTA and CDR2 FQGNSA. V was clipped by 1 base and J by 8 bases, with 9 bases between them. The length of the CDR3 is 13 residues. CDR3 nucleotide sequence: TGTGCCAGCAGCTTAGTTTGGGGGGAGCCCCAGCATTTT. It translates to CASSLVWGEPQHF.

This sequence joins TRBV5-1 and TRBJ1-1, with D perhaps matching TRBD1 (5 bases). Looked up from germline, CDR1 is SGHRS and CDR2 is YFSETQ. CDR3 size: 16 residues. V was pared by 4 bases and J by 6 bases, with 22 bases between. The CDR3 loop reads CASSGGTSVGASEAFF. The CDR3 DNA sequence: TGCGCCAGCAGCGGGGGGACCTCCGTGGGTGCGTCTGAAGCTTTCTTT.

This clone was counted only a few times. In nucleotides, the CDR3 is TGCAGCGTACAGAACTACAATGAGCAGTTCTTC. Encoded protein: CSVQNYNEQFF. The chain carries TRBV29-1 and TRBJ2-1; D gene unclear. V lost 6 bases and J lost 3, with 6 bases in between. The CDR3 contains 11 residues. The germline gives CDR1 SQVTM, CDR2 ANQGSEA.

The V gene is TRBV7-9, the J gene TRBJ1-5, with D possibly TRBD1 on 5 matching bases. Trimming left V 1 base short and J 9 bases short, with 10 bases between. Per the germline V gene, CDR1 is SEHNR and CDR2 is FQNEAQ (reference sequence). There are 13 residues in the CDR3. CDR3 DNA sequence: TGTGCCAGCAGCTTAGAGGGGAGGATGCCCCAGCATTTT. This codes for CASSLEGRMPQHF.

The rearrangement uses TRBV5-1 and TRBJ2-2; 12 nucleotides line up with TRBD2. Looked up from germline, CDR1 is SGHRS and CDR2 is YFSETQ. V gave up 4 bases and J gave up 7 bases; unmatched junction bases: 8. The CDR3 runs 16 residues. CDR3 DNA: TGCGCCAGCAGCCTACGGACTAGCGGGACTAACGGGGAGCTGTTTTTT. The encoded protein is CASSLRTSGTNGELFF.

The V gene is TRBV7-9, the J gene TRBJ1-1; weak D call: TRBD1 (5 bases). V was pared by 4 bases and J by 5 bases, with 14 bases between. CDR1 SEHNR and CDR2 FQNEAQ come from the germline V gene (reference sequence). This CDR3 region has 14 residues. The CDR3 loop reads CASSSQLGGTEAFF. Here the CDR3 DNA reads TGTGCCAGCAGCTCACAGTTGGGGGGAACTGAAGCTTTCTTT.

The chain is built from TRBV6-5 and TRBJ1-2, with TRBD1 identical over 7 bases. Germline V gene lookup returns CDR1 MNHEY and CDR2 SVGAGI. V lost 6 bases, J lost 4 bases, and 8 bases stayed unmatched. The CDR3 runs 14 residues. The CDR3 nucleotides are TGTGCCAGCAGGGCACTACAGGGGAGCTATGGCTACACCTTC. Encoded protein: CASRALQGSYGYTF.

The chain carries TRBV10-1 and TRBJ2-1; 11 bases line up with TRBD2. This CDR3 comprises 16 residues. Germline CDR1 and CDR2: WNHNN and SYGVQD (reference sequence). Losses at the gene ends were 6 bases for V and 6 bases for J; bases not matched to a gene: 10. The CDR3 sequence: CASSAPGTSGLNEQFF. DNA for the CDR3: TGCGCCAGCAGCGCCCCCGGGACTAGCGGTCTCAATGAGCAGTTCTTC.

This clone has a handful of counts. The J gene is TRBJ1-1, the V gene TRBV30; D uncertain. The germline CDR1 and CDR2 sequences are GTSNPN and SVGIG (reference sequence). The CDR3 sequence is 14 residues long. V dropped 3 bases and J dropped 3 bases, with 14 bases sitting between them. The CDR3 coding sequence is TGTGCCTGGAGAAACCTCGGGCCTTACACTGAAGCTTTCTTT. Its protein product is CAWRNLGPYTEAFF. The variable domain in full, with the rest retrieved from reference TRBV30 and TRBJ1-1, is SQTIHQWPATLVQPVGSPLSLECTVEGTSNPNLYWYRQAAGRGLQLLFYSVGIGQISSEVPQNLSASRPQDRQFILSSKKLLLSDSGFYLCAWRNLGPYTEAFFGQGTRLTVV.

This chain links TRBV18 with TRBJ1-4; D might be TRBD1 (6 bases). Trimming pared 2 bases from V and 8 bases from J, leaving 15 bases between. The germline V gene encodes CDR1 KGHSH and CDR2 LQKENI. The CDR3 is 15 amino acids. The CDR3 DNA is TGTGCCAGCTCACCAGGGGGGCAGGTAGACGAAAAACTGTTTTTT. It translates to CASSPGGQVDEKLFF.

The chain links TRBV28 to TRBJ2-4, with D possibly TRBD2 on 7 matching bases. V lost 6 bases, J lost 2 bases, and 14 bases lay in between. Germline V gene lookup returns CDR1 MDHEN and CDR2 SYDVKM. CDR3 length: 15 residues. CDR3 in DNA: TGTGCCAGCAGCCAAAGGGGGGGGTCCAAAAACATTCAGTACTTC. Amino acid sequence: CASSQRGGSKNIQYF.

V is TRBV5-1 and J is TRBJ2-7; D unclear. V was pared by 0 bases and J by 5 bases, with 12 bases between. Germline CDR1 SGHRS, CDR2 YFSETQ. The CDR3 consists of 14 residues. CDR3 residues: CASSLVTTPNEQYF. Written as DNA, the CDR3 is TGCGCCAGCAGCTTGGTCACTACCCCTAACGAGCAGTACTTC. Variable domain in full (rest from reference TRBV5-1 and TRBJ2-7): KAGVTQTPRYLIKTRGQQVTLSCSPISGHRSVSWYQQTPGQGLQFLFEYFSETQRNKGNFPGRFSGRQFSNSRSEMNVSTLELGDSALYLCASSLVTTPNEQYFGPGTRLTVT.

The chain is built from TRBV6-5 and TRBJ2-6; D unclear. Germline lookup yields CDR1 MNHEY and CDR2 SVGAGI. Trimming stripped 5 bases from V and 2 bases from J, with 7 bases between. The CDR3 totals 14 residues. CDR3 bases: TGTGCCAGCAGTCCACAAACTGGGGCCAACGTCCTGACTTTC. Its translation is CASSPQTGANVLTF.

This clone was detected only a few times. The rearrangement uses TRBV7-9 and TRBJ1-1; TRBD1 agrees at 10 bases. The length of the CDR3 is 15 residues. V lost 5 bases and J lost 2; bases outside the gene matches: 5. Germline V CDR1 and CDR2: SEHNR, FQNEAQ (reference sequence). The CDR3 nucleotides are TGTGCCAGCAGCCCGGGACAGGGGAGTAACACTGAAGCTTTCTTT. Residues: CASSPGQGSNTEAFF.

The chain employs TRBV5-1 and TRBJ2-7; D not certain. The CDR3 is 15 residues long. Germline V lookup: CDR1 SGHRS, CDR2 YFSETQ. V gave up 1 base and J gave up 0 bases, with 11 bases separating them. CDR3 sequence (DNA): TGCGCCAGCAGCTTGAGGCAGTCCTCCTCCTACGAGCAGTACTTC. The encoded protein is CASSLRQSSSYEQYF.

This chain joins TRBV27 and TRBJ1-2; 7 bases agree with TRBD1. The CDR3 extends over 14 amino acids. The germline V gene has CDR1 MNHEY and CDR2 SMNVEV (reference sequence). V shed 1 base and J 5 bases; nucleotides not matched to a gene: 4. CDR3 sequence: CASSLWGTEYGYTF. DNA for the CDR3: TGTGCCAGCAGTTTATGGGGGACAGAATATGGCTACACCTTC.

The V gene is TRBV11-2, the J gene TRBJ1-1; D remains ambiguous. Germline loops: CDR1 SGHAT, CDR2 FQNNGV. The CDR3 contains 14 residues. Between the trimmed V and J ends, which lost 2 bases and 1 base, there was a span of 8 bases. Here the CDR3 reads CASSLFTTNTEAFF. The DNA for the CDR3 is TGTGCCAGCAGCTTATTCACCACGAACACTGAAGCTTTCTTT.

The V gene is TRBV30, the J gene TRBJ1-3; D is unresolved. Germline values: CDR1 GTSNPN, CDR2 SVGIG (reference sequence). With 2 bases removed from V and 5 bases from J, the gap between germline ends came to 13 bases. The length of the CDR3 is 14 residues. The CDR3 bases are TGTGCCTGGAGTACCCGGGAAGTAAGAAACACCATATATTTT. It codes for CAWSTREVRNTIYF.

V gene TRBV5-1 combines with J gene TRBJ2-7; TRBD2 might be the D (6 bases). V lost 4 bases, J lost 0 bases, and 14 bases lay in between. The CDR3 consists of 15 residues. CDR1 SGHRS and CDR2 YFSETQ come from the germline V gene. In DNA form, the CDR3 reads TGCGCCAGCAGCACGGGGACTGTGAGCTCCTACGAGCAGTACTTC. Translation: CASSTGTVSSYEQYF.

In this sample, this clone turned up a few times. V usage is TRBV11-2 and J usage is TRBJ2-1, with unresolved D. CDR1 and CDR2 (germline): SGHAT, FQNNGV. The CDR3 consists of 14 residues. Trimming removed 4 bases at V and 7 bases at J, with 14 bases between. CDR3 in amino acids: CASSSPRGRNEQFF. The CDR3 bases are TGTGCCAGCAGCTCCCCGAGAGGTAGGAATGAGCAGTTCTTC.

The gene calls are TRBV5-4 and TRBJ1-3; maybe TRBD1 (5 bases). V lost 2 bases, J lost 0 bases, and 12 bases lay in between. The CDR3 has 16 residues. Germline loops: CDR1 SGHNT, CDR2 YYREEE (reference sequence). The CDR3 sequence is CASSFRQTASGNTIYF. The CDR3 bases are TGTGCCAGCAGCTTTAGACAGACTGCCTCTGGAAACACCATATATTTT.

This clone has a handful of counts. The rearrangement links TRBV6-5 to TRBJ2-7; D perhaps matches TRBD1 (7 bases). The V and J ends lost 0 bases and 9 bases respectively, with 12 bases between them. The CDR3 sequence is 13 residues long. Germline V gene data show CDR1 as MNHEY and CDR2 as SVGAGI. In DNA form, the CDR3 reads TGTGCCAGCAGTTACTCCAGACAGGGAGGGCAGTACTTC. It translates to CASSYSRQGGQYF.

This chain connects TRBV14 to TRBJ2-7, with TRBD2 identical over 7 bases. The V segment lost 3 bases and the J segment 0 bases; nucleotides outside the gene matches: 5. This CDR3 spans 15 amino acids. Germline assignment: CDR1 SGHDN and CDR2 FVKESK. Here the CDR3 DNA reads TGTGCCAGCAGCCACAGGCGGGGGAACTCCTACGAGCAGTACTTC. It translates to CASSHRRGNSYEQYF.

V usage is TRBV27 and J usage is TRBJ2-2, with TRBD2 matching over 7 bases. This CDR3 spans 16 amino acids. Germline V CDR1 and CDR2: MNHEY, SMNVEV (reference sequence). V lost 1 base and J lost 4; bases outside the gene matches: 6. The CDR3 sequence: CASSLFGGGPTGELFF. CDR3 DNA sequence: TGTGCCAGCAGTTTATTTGGGGGAGGGCCCACCGGGGAGCTGTTTTTT.